The source of this TCR beta chain is a study of blood T cell repertoires in COVID-19. Overall study: COVID-19 samples collected from the United States, Italy and Spain covered acute and convalescent phases.

Generated by immunoSEQ multiplex PCR, the TCRdb table keeps only in-frame clones and is missing some. The data contain about 330,000 clones, about 90% of them singletons. Participants reported their clinical history, and cohort assignment relied on those reports. Germline lookup yields CDR1 SQVTM and CDR2 ANQGSEA. The V gene lost 6 bases and the J gene lost 4 bases, with 12 bases spanning the gap. The CDR3 extends over 12 amino acids. Sequencing used PBMCs or T cells enriched from blood (not recorded which). This sequence was found in a woman aged 25 to 39 who had recovered from COVID-19. The chain couples TRBV29-1 to TRBJ1-2; D call uncertain. This chain's CDR3 is CSVWASTYGYTF. DNA for the CDR3: TGCAGCGTCTGGGCTTCGACCTATGGCTACACCTTC.